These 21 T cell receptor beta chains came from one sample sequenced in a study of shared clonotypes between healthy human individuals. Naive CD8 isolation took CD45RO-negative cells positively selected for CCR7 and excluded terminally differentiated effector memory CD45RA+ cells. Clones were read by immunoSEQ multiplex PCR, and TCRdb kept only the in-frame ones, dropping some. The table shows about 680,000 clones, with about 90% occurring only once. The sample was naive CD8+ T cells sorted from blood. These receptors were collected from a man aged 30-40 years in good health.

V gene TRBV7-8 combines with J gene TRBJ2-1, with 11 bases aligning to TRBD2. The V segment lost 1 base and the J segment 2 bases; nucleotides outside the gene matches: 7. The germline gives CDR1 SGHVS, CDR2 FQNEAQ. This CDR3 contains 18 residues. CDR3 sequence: CASSLDIAGGPPYNEQFF. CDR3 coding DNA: TGTGCCAGCAGCTTAGATATAGCGGGAGGGCCACCCTACAATGAGCAGTTCTTC.

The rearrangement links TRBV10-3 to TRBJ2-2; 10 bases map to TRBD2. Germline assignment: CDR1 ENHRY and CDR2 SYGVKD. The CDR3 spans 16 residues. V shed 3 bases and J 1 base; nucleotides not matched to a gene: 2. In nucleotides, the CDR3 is TGTGCCATCAGTGATACTAGCGGGGTGAACACCGGGGAGCTGTTTTTT. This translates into CAISDTSGVNTGELFF.

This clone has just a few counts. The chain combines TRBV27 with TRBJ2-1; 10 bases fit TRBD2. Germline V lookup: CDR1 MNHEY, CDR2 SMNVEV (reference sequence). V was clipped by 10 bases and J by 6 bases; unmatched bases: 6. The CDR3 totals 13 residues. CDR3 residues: CATTSGTSNEQFF. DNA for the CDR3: TGTGCCACCACTAGCGGGACCTCCAATGAGCAGTTCTTC.

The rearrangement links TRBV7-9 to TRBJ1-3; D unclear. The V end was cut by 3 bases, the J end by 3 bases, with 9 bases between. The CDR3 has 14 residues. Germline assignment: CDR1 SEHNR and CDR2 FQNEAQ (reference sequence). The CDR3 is CASSFRESGNTIYF. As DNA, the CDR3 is TGTGCCAGCAGCTTCCGAGAGAGTGGAAACACCATATATTTT.

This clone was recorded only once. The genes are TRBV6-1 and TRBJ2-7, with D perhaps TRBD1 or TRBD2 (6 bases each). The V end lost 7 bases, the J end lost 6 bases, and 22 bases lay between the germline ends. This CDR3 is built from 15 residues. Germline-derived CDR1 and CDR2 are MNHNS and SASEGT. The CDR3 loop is CASNPKRGPLIEQYF. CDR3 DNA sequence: TGTGCCAGCAATCCGAAACGGGGGCCCCTAATCGAGCAGTACTTC.

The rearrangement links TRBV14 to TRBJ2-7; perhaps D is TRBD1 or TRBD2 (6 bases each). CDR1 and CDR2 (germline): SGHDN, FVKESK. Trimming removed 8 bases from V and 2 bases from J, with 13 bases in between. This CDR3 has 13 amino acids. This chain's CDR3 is CASRAEGAYEQYF. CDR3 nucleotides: TGTGCCAGCCGAGCGGAGGGGGCCTACGAGCAGTACTTC.

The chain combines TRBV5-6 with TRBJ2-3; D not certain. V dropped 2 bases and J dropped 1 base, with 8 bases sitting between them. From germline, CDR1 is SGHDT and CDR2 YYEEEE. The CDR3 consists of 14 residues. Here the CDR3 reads CASSLGGRTDTQYF. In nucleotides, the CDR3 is TGTGCCAGCAGCTTAGGCGGACGCACAGATACGCAGTATTTT.

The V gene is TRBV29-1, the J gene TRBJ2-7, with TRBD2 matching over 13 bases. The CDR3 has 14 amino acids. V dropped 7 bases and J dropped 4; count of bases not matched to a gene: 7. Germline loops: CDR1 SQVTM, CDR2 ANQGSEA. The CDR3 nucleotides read TGCAGCGCTACGACTAGCGGGAGGTCGTACGAGCAGTACTTC. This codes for CSATTSGRSYEQYF.

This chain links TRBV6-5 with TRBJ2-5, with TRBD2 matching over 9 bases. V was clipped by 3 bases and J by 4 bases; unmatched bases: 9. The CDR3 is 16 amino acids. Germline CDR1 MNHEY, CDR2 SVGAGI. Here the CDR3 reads CASSYSNSGSLETQYF. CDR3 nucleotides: TGTGCCAGCAGTTATAGTAATAGCGGGAGTTTAGAGACCCAGTACTTC.

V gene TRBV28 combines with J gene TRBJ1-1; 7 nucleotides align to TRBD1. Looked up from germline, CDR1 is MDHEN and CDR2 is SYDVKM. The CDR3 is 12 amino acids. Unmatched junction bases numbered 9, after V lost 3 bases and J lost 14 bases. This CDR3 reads CASSLIDRESFF. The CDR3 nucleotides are TGTGCCAGCAGTTTGATCGACAGGGAGTCCTTCTTT. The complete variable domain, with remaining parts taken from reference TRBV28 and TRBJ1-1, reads DVKVTQSSRYLVKRTGEKVFLECVQDMDHENMFWYRQDPGLGLRLIYFSYDVKMKEKGDIPEGYSVSREKKERFSLILESASTNQTSMYLCASSLIDRESFFGQGTRLTVV.

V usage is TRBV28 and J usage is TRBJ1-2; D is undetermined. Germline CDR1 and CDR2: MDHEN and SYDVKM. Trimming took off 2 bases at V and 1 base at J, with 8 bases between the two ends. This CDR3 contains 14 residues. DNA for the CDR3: TGTGCCAGCAGTTTAAGAGTGAATAACTATGGCTACACCTTC. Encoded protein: CASSLRVNNYGYTF.

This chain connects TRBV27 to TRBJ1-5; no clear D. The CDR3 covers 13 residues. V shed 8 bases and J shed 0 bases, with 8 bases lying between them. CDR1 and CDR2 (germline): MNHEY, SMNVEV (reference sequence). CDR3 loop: CASSDDSNQPQHF. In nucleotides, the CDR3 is TGTGCCAGCTCCGATGATAGCAATCAGCCCCAGCATTTT.

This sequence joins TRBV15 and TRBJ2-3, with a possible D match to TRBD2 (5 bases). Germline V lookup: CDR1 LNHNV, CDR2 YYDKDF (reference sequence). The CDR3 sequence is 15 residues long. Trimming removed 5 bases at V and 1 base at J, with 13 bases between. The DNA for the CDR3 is TGTGCCACCAGCCGAGGGAGTGTCGGCACAGATACGCAGTATTTT. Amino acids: CATSRGSVGTDTQYF.

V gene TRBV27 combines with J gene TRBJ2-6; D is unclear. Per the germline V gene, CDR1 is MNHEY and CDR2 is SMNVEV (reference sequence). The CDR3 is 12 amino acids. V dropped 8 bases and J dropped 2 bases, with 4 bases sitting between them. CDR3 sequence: CASRTGANVLTF. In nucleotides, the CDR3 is TGTGCCAGCCGCACTGGGGCCAACGTCCTGACTTTC.

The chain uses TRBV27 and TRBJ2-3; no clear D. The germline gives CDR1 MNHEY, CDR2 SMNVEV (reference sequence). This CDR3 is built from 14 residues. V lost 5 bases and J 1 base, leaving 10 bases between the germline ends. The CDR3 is CASSAAFGTDTQYF. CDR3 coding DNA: TGTGCCAGCAGTGCTGCGTTTGGCACAGATACGCAGTATTTT.

As DNA, the CDR3 is TGTGCCAGCAGTCCCCGTCAGGACCACTACAATGAGCAGTTCTTC. Translated, it gives CASSPRQDHYNEQFF. This chain joins TRBV27 and TRBJ2-1; D is unresolved. The CDR3 covers 15 residues. V was cut by 5 bases and J by 3 bases, with 14 bases left in between. Germline CDR1 and CDR2: MNHEY and SMNVEV (reference sequence).

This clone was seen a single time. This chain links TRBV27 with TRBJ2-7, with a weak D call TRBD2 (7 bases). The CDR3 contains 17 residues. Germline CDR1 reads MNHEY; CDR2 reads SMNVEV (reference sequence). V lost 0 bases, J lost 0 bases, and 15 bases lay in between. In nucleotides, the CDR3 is TGTGCCAGCAGTTTATCGGGTTCAGGGGAGGGCTCCTACGAGCAGTACTTC. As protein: CASSLSGSGEGSYEQYF.

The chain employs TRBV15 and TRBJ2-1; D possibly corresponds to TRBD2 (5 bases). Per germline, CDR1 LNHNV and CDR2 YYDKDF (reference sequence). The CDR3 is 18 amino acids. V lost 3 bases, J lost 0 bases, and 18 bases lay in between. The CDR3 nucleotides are TGTGCCACCAGCAGTACGCTAGCCGAAGCCTACTCCTACAATGAGCAGTTCTTC. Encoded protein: CATSSTLAEAYSYNEQFF.

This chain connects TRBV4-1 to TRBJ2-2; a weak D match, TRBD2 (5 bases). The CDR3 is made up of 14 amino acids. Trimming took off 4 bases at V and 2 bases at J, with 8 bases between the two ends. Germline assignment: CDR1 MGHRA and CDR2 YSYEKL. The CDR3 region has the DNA TGCGCCAGCAGCCGCGGGCCTAACACCGGGGAGCTGTTTTTT. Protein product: CASSRGPNTGELFF.

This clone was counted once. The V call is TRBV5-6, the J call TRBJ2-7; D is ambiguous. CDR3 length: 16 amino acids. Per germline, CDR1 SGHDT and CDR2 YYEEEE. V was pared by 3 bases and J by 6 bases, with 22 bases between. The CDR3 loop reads CASSSPPLGSDCEQYF. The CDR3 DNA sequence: TGTGCCAGCAGCTCCCCCCCCCTTGGAAGCGACTGCGAGCAGTACTTC.

DNA of the CDR3: TGTGCCGGATCGGGCATTGGGCTAACGGGGGGGCCTAATGAGCAGTTCTTC. It specifies CAGSGIGLTGGPNEQFF. This chain connects TRBV28 to TRBJ2-1; 8 nucleotides align to TRBD2. The CDR3 has 17 residues. The ends lost 11 bases at V and 7 bases at J; junction bases unmatched: 22. Germline lookup yields CDR1 MDHEN and CDR2 SYDVKM.